This is a list of T cell receptor beta chains from one sample in a study of OX40 agonist ivuxolimab in advanced cancers. Only in-frame clones appear in the TCRdb table, and some are missing; sequencing was by immunoSEQ multiplex PCR. The repertoire holds tens of thousands of clones, with approximately 86% as singletons. The input for sequencing was CD4+ or CD8+ T cells sorted from blood, taken in a trial of the OX40 agonist ivuxolimab. These receptors were collected from an adult with an advanced solid tumor such as melanoma, head and neck, liver or kidney cancer. The CDR3 runs from the conserved cysteine through the conserved F or W.

v_call,j_call,cdr3_length,cdr3_aa
TRBV6-5,TRBJ1-3,16,CASSYGFIPSGNTIYF
TRBV11-2,TRBJ2-1,13,CASSLQSMNEQFF
TRBV10-2,TRBJ1-2,14,CASSVNDRSTGYTF
TRBV7-6,TRBJ2-7,14,CASSLAGTAYEQYF
TRBV18,TRBJ2-5,14,CASSPGTGRETQYF
TRBV18,TRBJ1-5,18,CASSRSTWGVTGNQPQHF
TRBV28,TRBJ2-5,14,CASSLEGNQETQYF
TRBV28,TRBJ2-5,13,CASSFGRGETQYF
TRBV9,TRBJ1-3,15,CASSGEAHSGNTIYF
TRBV28,TRBJ2-1,14,CASSYRDTMSEQFF
TRBV30,TRBJ1-5,13,CAWSRAGGQPQHF
TRBV7-9,TRBJ2-2,15,CASIPKGWGTGELFF
TRBV19,TRBJ1-4,15,CASRSGTGGDEKLFF
TRBV6-6,TRBJ1-1,14,CASSGTGWGTEAFF
TRBV2,TRBJ1-1,15,CASSEWTVRDTEAFF
TRBV7-9,TRBJ1-1,13,CASRKSRNTEAFF
TRBV15,TRBJ1-5,17,CATSRGRTGGAWQPQHF
TRBV29-1,TRBJ2-3,15,CSFTRGLVRTDTQYF
TRBV2,TRBJ2-1,13,CASRGTGVGEQFF
TRBV18,TRBJ2-5,13,CASSLGQQETQYF
TRBV6-1,TRBJ1-5,11,CASSDDDREHF
TRBV4-1,TRBJ2-1,11,CASSQENEQFF
TRBV6-1,TRBJ1-5,13,CASINRINQPQHF
TRBV6-5,TRBJ2-2,15,CASSQMGGSAGELFF
TRBV5-6,TRBJ2-5,15,CASSLPDRVRETQYF
TRBV7-2,TRBJ1-5,15,CASSLVGLSNQPQHF
TRBV18,TRBJ1-1,15,CASSPPAAGNTEAFF
TRBV6-5,TRBJ1-2,14,CATRSGQGHYGYTF
TRBV14,TRBJ2-3,21,CASSQDSASGRVWRGTDTQYF
TRBV7-8,TRBJ1-1,14,CASSPPRQNTEAFF
TRBV2,TRBJ2-5,15,CASSEDLGGGETQYF
TRBV19,TRBJ2-1,14,CASQTGPRVGEQFF
TRBV2,TRBJ1-2,15,CASGGHSFSSYGYTF
TRBV5-8,TRBJ1-2,13,CASSPDRADGYTF